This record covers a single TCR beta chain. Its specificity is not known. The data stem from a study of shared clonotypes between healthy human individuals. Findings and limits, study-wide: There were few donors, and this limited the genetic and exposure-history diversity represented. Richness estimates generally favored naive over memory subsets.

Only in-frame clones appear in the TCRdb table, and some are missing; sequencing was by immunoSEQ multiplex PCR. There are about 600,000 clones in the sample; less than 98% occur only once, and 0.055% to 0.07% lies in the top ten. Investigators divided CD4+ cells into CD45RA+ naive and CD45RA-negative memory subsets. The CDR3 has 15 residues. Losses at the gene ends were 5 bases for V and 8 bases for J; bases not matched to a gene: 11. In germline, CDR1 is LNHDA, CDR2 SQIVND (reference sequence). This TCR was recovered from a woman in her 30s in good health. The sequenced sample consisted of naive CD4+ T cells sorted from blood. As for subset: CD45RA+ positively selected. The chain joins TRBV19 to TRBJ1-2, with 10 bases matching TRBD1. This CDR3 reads CASSAPGQGRRGYTF. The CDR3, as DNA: TGTGCCAGTAGTGCACCGGGACAGGGGCGTCGAGGCTACACCTTC.